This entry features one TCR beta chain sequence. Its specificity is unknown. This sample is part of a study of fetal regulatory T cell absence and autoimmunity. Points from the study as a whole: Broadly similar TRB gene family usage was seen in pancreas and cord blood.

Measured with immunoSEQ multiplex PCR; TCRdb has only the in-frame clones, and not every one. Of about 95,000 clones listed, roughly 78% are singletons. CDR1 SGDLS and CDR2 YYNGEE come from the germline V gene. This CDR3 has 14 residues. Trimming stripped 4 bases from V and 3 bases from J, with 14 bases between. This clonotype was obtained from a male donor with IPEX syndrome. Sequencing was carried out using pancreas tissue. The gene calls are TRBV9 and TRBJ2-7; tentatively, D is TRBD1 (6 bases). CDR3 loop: CASSPSDRYYEQYF. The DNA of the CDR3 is TGTGCCAGCAGCCCCTCAGACAGGTACTACGAGCAGTACTTC.